This TCR beta chain originates from a study of radiation and T cells in renal cell carcinoma. Study-wide results and caveats: In nephrectomy-only tumors, top 100 clonotypes averaged about 45%, versus about 50% irradiated.

Trimming cost V 1 base and J 2 bases, with 9 bases left between them. CDR3 length equals 13 residues. The germline V gene encodes CDR1 GTSNPN and CDR2 SVGIG (reference sequence). Assay used: immunoSEQ multiplex PCR; TCRdb lists only in-frame clones, some missing. In the table there are 13,000 or so clones, roughly 60% of which are singletons. As to treatment: treatment-naive control, cytoreductive nephrectomy. Control tumors came from several females and roughly twelve males, aged 40 to 82. This clone was seen more than once but under ten times. The target antigen is unknown. The source of this sequence is a man over 45 with renal cell carcinoma. V is TRBV30 and J is TRBJ2-7; D is unresolved. Here the sequenced sample was tumor tissue, taken from a patient whose treatment was nephrectomy without radiotherapy. The CDR3 spells CAWSEGYAYEQYF. In nucleotides, the CDR3 is TGTGCCTGGAGTGAAGGATACGCCTACGAGCAGTACTTC. The whole variable domain, filled in from reference TRBV30 and TRBJ2-7, reads SQTIHQWPATLVQPVGSPLSLECTVEGTSNPNLYWYRQAAGRGLQLLFYSVGIGQISSEVPQNLSASRPQDRQFILSSKKLLLSDSGFYLCAWSEGYAYEQYFGPGTRLTVT.